These T cell receptor beta chains were read from a single sample in a study of blood T cell repertoires in COVID-19. Sequencing was performed with immunoSEQ multiplex PCR; in TCRdb, only in-frame clones are kept and a portion is missing. The data hold roughly 81,000 clones, with around nine tenths observed a single time. The material sequenced was peripheral blood. The origin of the receptors is a man between 65 and 80 years old with active or convalescent COVID-19. Each CDR3 is given with its conserved first and last residue. The order of the fields is D gene, J gene, V gene, clone size, CDR3 DNA, CDR3 protein. A D gene is named only where the DNA matches it firmly. Where a row states a size, it is once, few, many or the class of an expanded clone; other rows omit it.

.,TRBJ1-1,TRBV5-4,.,TGTGCCAGCAGCTTTCAGGGGCTGGACACTGAAGCTTTCTTT,CASSFQGLDTEAFF
TRBD1,TRBJ1-5,TRBV30,.,TGTGCCTGGAGTAAAAACAGGGGTGCCAATCAGCCCCAGCATTTT,CAWSKNRGANQPQHF
TRBD1,TRBJ1-2,TRBV27,.,TGTGCCAGCAGTCCTCTAGGGGACAGGTATGGCTACACCTTC,CASSPLGDRYGYTF
.,TRBJ1-1,TRBV4-3,.,TGCGCCAGCAGCCAAGCCCGACAGGCCAGCACTGAAGCTTTCTTT,CASSQARQASTEAFF
.,TRBJ1-2,TRBV7-2,.,TGTGCCAGCAGCTCTTACTATGGCTACACCTTC,CASSSYYGYTF
TRBD1,TRBJ1-5,TRBV29-1,.,TGCAGCGCTGTGACAGGGGTCGGCAATCAGCCCCAGCATTTT,CSAVTGVGNQPQHF
.,TRBJ1-4,TRBV7-9,few,TGTGCCAGCAGCTTCCCAGGAATTGCAACTAATGAAAAACTGTTTTTT,CASSFPGIATNEKLFF
.,TRBJ1-1,TRBV5-4,.,TGTGCCAGCAGCTTAGACTTGACGACCCCTGAAGCTTTCTTT,CASSLDLTTPEAFF
.,TRBJ1-2,TRBV12-3/TRBV12-4,.,TGTGCCAGCAGTTTAGACAGCTATGGCTACACCTTC,CASSLDSYGYTF
TRBD1,TRBJ1-4,TRBV30,.,TGTGCCTGGAGTGACCAGGGGGGAGGTTTGGAAAAACTGTTTTTT,CAWSDQGGGLEKLFF
.,TRBJ1-2,TRBV3-1/TRBV3-2,.,TGTGCCAGCAGCCATTCCAGGGGTTCTGGCTACACCTTC,CASSHSRGSGYTF
.,TRBJ1-4,TRBV28,.,TGTGCCAGCAGCCCCGGGGGGCATGAAAAACTGTTTTTT,CASSPGGHEKLFF
.,TRBJ2-3,TRBV18,.,TGTGCCAGCTCACCTAGTAGAGATACGCAGTATTTT,CASSPSRDTQYF
.,TRBJ1-1,TRBV29-1,.,TGCAGCGTTGCCGCAGGAAACACTGAAGCTTTCTTT,CSVAAGNTEAFF
.,TRBJ1-2,TRBV6-5,.,TGCGCCATGGGGGCCAACTATGGCTACACCTTC,CAMGANYGYTF
.,TRBJ1-6,TRBV7-8,few,TGTGCCAGCAGCGAGGGGGGGCTGTCTCGACCCCTCCACTTT,CASSEGGLSRPLHF
.,TRBJ1-5,TRBV19,once,TGTGCCATACCGATCTGGAGGGTTCGCAATCAGCCCCAGCATTTT,CAIPIWRVRNQPQHF
.,TRBJ1-2,TRBV18,.,TGTGCCAGCTCACCAGTGGAGGGATATGGCTACACCTTC,CASSPVEGYGYTF
TRBD2,TRBJ2-7,TRBV6-2/TRBV6-3,.,TGTGCCAGCAGTTACTCCAGCGGGGGCTACGAGCAGTACTTC,CASSYSSGGYEQYF
.,TRBJ2-4,TRBV4-1,.,TGCGCCAGCAGCCAGACAAGAGCCAAAAACATTCAGTACTTC,CASSQTRAKNIQYF
.,TRBJ2-3,TRBV4-1,once,TGCGCCAGCAGCCAAGTAGGGGGAGATACGCAGTATTTT,CASSQVGGDTQYF
.,TRBJ1-6,TRBV5-1,once,TGCGCCAGCAGCTTGGCCGGTGGCCTGGAGTCACCCCTCCACTTT,CASSLAGGLESPLHF
TRBD1,TRBJ2-5,TRBV5-1,once,TGCGCCAGCAGCTCACGACAGGGAAAAGAGACCCAGTACTTC,CASSSRQGKETQYF
TRBD1,TRBJ1-5,TRBV7-3,.,TGTGCCAGCAGCTTCTACCGGGACAGGGGCCGGAGCAATCAGCCCCAGCATTTT,CASSFYRDRGRSNQPQHF
TRBD1,TRBJ1-2,TRBV18,.,TGTGCCAGCTCCCCGACAGGGAACTATGGCTACACCTTC,CASSPTGNYGYTF
.,TRBJ1-1,TRBV5-5,.,TGTGCCAGCAGCTCCCGGCGGGAAGGGGCGAACACTGAAGCTTTCTTT,CASSSRREGANTEAFF
TRBD1,TRBJ1-6,TRBV5-1,.,TGCGCCAGCAGCTTACAGGGGCTATCTAATTCACCCCTCCACTTT,CASSLQGLSNSPLHF
.,TRBJ2-7,TRBV15,.,TGTGCCACCAGCAGAGGTCAGGGCATTAGCTCCTACGAGCAGTACTTC,CATSRGQGISSYEQYF
.,TRBJ2-7,TRBV29-1,.,TGCAGCGTTGTTTATCCCCCCTACGAGCAGTACTTC,CSVVYPPYEQYF
.,TRBJ1-1,TRBV30,.,TGTGCCTGGAGTTGGGAGACTGAAGCTTTCTTT,CAWSWETEAFF
.,TRBJ1-6,TRBV7-9,few,TGTGCCAGCAGCTCCTCTCAGGCTGGCCTACGAACCTATAATTCACCCCTCCACTTT,CASSSSQAGLRTYNSPLHF
TRBD2,TRBJ2-1,TRBV7-9,.,TGTGCCAGCAGCTTAGTAGCGGGGTTTAGTGCAAATGAGCAGTTCTTC,CASSLVAGFSANEQFF
TRBD1,TRBJ1-4,TRBV7-3,few,TGTGCCAGCAGTCCCGGGACAGGTGAAAAACTGTTTTTT,CASSPGTGEKLFF
TRBD2,TRBJ2-1,TRBV29-1,once,TGCAGCGCCGCCTGGACTAGCGGGGCCCTCGATGAGCAGTTCTTC,CSAAWTSGALDEQFF
.,TRBJ1-2,TRBV4-3,.,TGCGCCAGCAGCCAAGAGGTAGGGGACTATGGCTACACCTTC,CASSQEVGDYGYTF
.,TRBJ2-3,TRBV13,.,TGTGCCAGCAGCGCCTCGGGACACCTCACAGATACGCAGTATTTT,CASSASGHLTDTQYF
.,TRBJ1-5,TRBV19,.,TGTGCCAGTAGTATAGGCCCACATAGCAATCAGCCCCAGCATTTT,CASSIGPHSNQPQHF